This is a list of T cell receptor beta chains from one sample in a study of radiotherapy plus CTLA-4 blockade in lung cancer. Assay used: immunoSEQ multiplex PCR; TCRdb lists only in-frame clones, some missing. In the table there are 110,000 or so clones, about 83% of which are singletons. Sequencing was performed on peripheral blood, taken from a patient treated with radiotherapy plus ipilimumab. All receptors derive from a human donor with non-small cell lung cancer who had a partial response to radiotherapy plus ipilimumab. CDR3s include the opening cysteine and the closing phenylalanine or tryptophan. The D gene is left open where the match is weak. Size is stated for part of the rows, as once, few or many counts, or as a class when the clone is expanded.

>TRBV7-2|TRBJ2-3|.|.
CASSTQFSDTQYF
TGTGCCAGCAGCACTCAATTCTCAGATACGCAGTATTTT
>TRBV18|TRBJ1-2|once|.
CASSPPNRAEGYTF
TGTGCCAGCTCCCCGCCGAACAGGGCAGAAGGCTACACCTTC
>TRBV18|TRBJ2-7|.|.
CASSPVLTGNSYEQYF
TGTGCCAGCTCACCAGTTCTAACAGGTAACTCCTACGAGCAGTACTTC
>TRBV5-4|TRBJ1-2|.|TRBD1
CASSLGGGHGYTF
TGTGCCAGCAGCTTGGGAGGGGGCCATGGCTACACCTTC
>TRBV6-1|TRBJ1-5|.|.
CASSEAWGDQPQHF
TGTGCCAGCAGTGAAGCCTGGGGAGATCAGCCCCAGCATTTT
>TRBV7-8|TRBJ2-7|.|.
CASSLAEGGTYEQYF
TGTGCCAGCAGCTTAGCGGAAGGGGGTACCTACGAGCAGTACTTC
>TRBV7-2|TRBJ1-5|.|.
CASSLWGADQPQHF
TGTGCCAGCAGCTTATGGGGAGCTGATCAGCCCCAGCATTTT
>TRBV10-2|TRBJ2-7|.|TRBD2
CATRGGTSGYEQYF
TGCGCCACCCGAGGTGGGACTAGCGGTTACGAGCAGTACTTC
>TRBV11-2|TRBJ2-4|once|.
CASSFGRDVAKNIQYF
TGTGCCAGCAGCTTTGGGCGGGACGTTGCCAAAAACATTCAGTACTTC
>TRBV30|TRBJ2-3|.|TRBD2
CAWSPGLATDTQYF
TGTGCCTGGAGCCCGGGACTAGCGACCGATACGCAGTATTTT
>TRBV7-8|TRBJ1-5|.|.
CASSSRQNQPQHF
TGTGCCAGCAGCTCCAGACAAAATCAGCCCCAGCATTTT
>TRBV6-1|TRBJ1-1|.|TRBD1
CASSAPQPGQGLRNTEAFF
TGTGCCAGCAGTGCCCCCCAACCGGGACAGGGTTTAAGAAACACTGAAGCTTTCTTT
>TRBV4-1|TRBJ1-1|.|.
CASSQDPGGNTEAFF
TGCGCCAGCAGCCAAGATCCCGGGGGGAACACTGAAGCTTTCTTT
>TRBV29-1|TRBJ1-2|.|.
CSVERGTGSYGYTF
TGCAGCGTTGAAAGAGGCACAGGAAGCTATGGCTACACCTTC
>TRBV5-1|TRBJ2-1|.|TRBD1
CASGARDSIYNEQFF
TGCGCCAGCGGGGCCCGGGACAGCATCTACAATGAGCAGTTCTTC
>TRBV15|TRBJ2-5|.|.
CATSTGARTQETQYF
TGTGCCACCAGCACAGGGGCCCGGACTCAAGAGACCCAGTACTTC
>TRBV6-6|TRBJ2-1|.|.
CASSPQEGGQFF
TGTGCCAGCAGCCCCCAGGAAGGTGGGCAGTTCTTC